This T cell receptor (beta chain) was sequenced for a study of T cells in Graves' hyperthyroidism and ophthalmopathy (dated by TCRdb to about 2019). About the full investigation: Peripheral blood samples were taken at the time of initial diagnosis, prior to any treatment. To identify TCR V-J signatures that set the groups apart, the researchers used a discovery cohort of approximately 98 patients, made up of under 50 with Graves' ophthalmopathy and some 60 with stable Graves' hyperthyroidism. An independent validation cohort of 18 to 20 hyperthyroidism patients and approximately 17 patients who later progressed to ophthalmopathy tested prospective prediction of ophthalmopathy. The 90 to 100 discovery patients were randomly split 7:3 into training and test sets. Thyroid tissue and blood T-cell repertoires from six Graves' hyperthyroidism patients were also compared in the study. Following sampling, methimazole starting at 30 mg daily was given to hyperthyroidism patients, and high-dose intravenous methylprednisolone was given to ophthalmopathy patients. According to the paper, TCR Vbeta CDR3 sequencing was carried out on over 130 peripheral blood samples, which came from approximately 41 ophthalmopathy, around 75 hyperthyroidism and about 17 progressor patients. The paper as a whole reports these results and caveats: In cross-validation, a model built on a 13 V-J signature told ophthalmopathy apart from stable hyperthyroidism with about 90% sensitivity and around 83% specificity, and in testing the same model reached 80%/75%. In validation, the model predicted progression to ophthalmopathy a median of 6.5 months before onset, with over 60% sensitivity and about 75% specificity. No statistical method was used to fix the sample size in advance, and group allocation was not hidden from the investigators. Most expanded thyroid clonotypes (frequency above 0.001) were also detected in blood, suggesting blood repertoires may reflect thyroid immune responses.

This clonotype has at least ten counts. Its binding antigen is unknown. A read error may account for a junction end that differs from germline. The TCR beta CDR3 regions were amplified from the RNA transcripts. For the first round of RT-PCR on the TCR CDR3, the HTBI primer set was used together with the Qiagen OneStep RT-PCR kit. Libraries were constructed in a second round of multiplex PCR, after which size selection and purification were performed. The libraries were sequenced on an Illumina HiSeq2000 using paired-end 100 bp reads. The paper's data handling went like this. SOAPnuke was used to process the raw data, removing reads that contained adapters or uncalled bases, had a mean Phred below 15, or lacked an exact match to the constant primer or identifier. High-quality paired reads were merged using COPE v1.2.5, and each unique nucleotide sequence was defined as a clonotype. MiTCR v1.1 was used to align the clonotypes against IMGT TRBV, TRBD and TRBJ reference segments. Only V-J combinations with frequency above 0.0001, covering 99.2% of repertoires, were analysed. A TCS score was defined as the ratio of F50 (clonal expansion) to E x V (chaos), with BLOSUM62-based TCRdist applied between CDR3 peptides within each V-J. Welch's t-statistics and random forest reduced 514 V-J features to 10 to 15, which were used in a naive Bayes classifier (R e1071). TCRdb took the public reads, trimmed them with fastp at Q25, ran MiXCR for clone calling and kept in-frame beta chains. Entries that share a CDR3 protein sequence are merged under the most common genes and DNA. None of the V and J calls come from the authors' own analysis; TCRdb made them. Within this sample are hundreds of thousands of distinct CDR3 sequences, with approximately 25% of them counted one time only. The ten largest account for about 11% of the sample.

From the cysteine up to the phenylalanine, the CDR3 has a length of 16 residues. Only the CDR3 DNA is retained, 48 bases long and in frame from the first base. The germline V gene encodes CDR1 MNHNS and CDR2 SASEGT. Ophthalmopathy patients had moderately to severely active disease, with a Clinical Activity Score of 3 or more, a NOSPECS grade of 4 or more, and a disease duration of less than 3 months. Any patient with an uncontrolled infection, another autoimmune disease, pregnancy or lactation was excluded. Diagnoses were established on the basis of clinical symptoms, serum thyroxine and TRAb, thyroid ultrasound, and orbital computed tomography. Ficoll-Paque density gradient centrifugation was used to isolate PBMCs from 8 to 10 ml of fresh peripheral blood. Trizol reagent was used to extract total RNA, and RNA quality was then checked on an Agilent 2100 Bioanalyzer.

This chain is built from TRBV6-1 and TRBJ1-5; 6 matching bases give a weak D call of TRBD1. Sequenced: blood. The TCR originated in a woman in her 30s with Graves' ophthalmopathy. The CDR3 reads CTSRSYRASGGQPQHF. In nucleotides, the sequence is TGTACCAGCAGATCGTACAGGGCCTCCGGCGGACAGCCCCAGCATTTT.